The 24 T cell receptor beta chains given below trace back to one sample, sequenced in a study of cytomegalovirus exposure and HLA in healthy donors (dated by TCRdb to about 2017). Receptor libraries were prepared by the immunoSEQ multiplex PCR assay. The multiplex PCR relied on a mix of 60 forward primers for TCR Vbeta segments and 13 reverse primers for TCR Jbeta segments. TCRdb provides this immuneACCESS table in a form limited to in-frame rearrangements. Some clones are lacking; in checked studies, under half of them reflect an unresolved V gene, and why the rest are absent is not known. The sample records around 180,000 clones, around 87% of which are singletons. The ten biggest clones cover more than 1.5% of the sample. Specimen: PBMCs. These receptor sequences come from a young woman in good health and CMV-seronegative.

The V gene is TRBV27, the J gene TRBJ1-4; the D is unclear. The ends were cut back, 10 bases at V and 7 bases at J, with 19 bases in the middle. Germline V CDR1 and CDR2: MNHEY, SMNVEV (reference sequence). This CDR3 is built from 14 residues. CDR3 in DNA: TGTGCCACCAGCCCGACCGGGGAAGTTGAAAAACTGTTTTTT. Translating gives CATSPTGEVEKLFF.

This chain links TRBV5-1 with TRBJ1-3; a possible D gene is TRBD1 (6 bases). Germline CDR1 is SGHRS and CDR2 is YFSETQ. The CDR3 has 16 amino acids. V was cut by 5 bases and J by 1 base, with 16 bases left in between. CDR3 sequence reads: CASSLIATGSGNTIYF. In DNA, the CDR3 is TGCGCCAGCAGTTTGATCGCCACAGGGTCTGGAAACACCATATATTTT.

J is TRBJ2-1 and V is TRBV7-3; a possible D gene is TRBD2 (5 bases). V was clipped by 5 bases and J by 0 bases, with 14 bases between them. Germline V lookup: CDR1 SGHTA, CDR2 FQGTGA. This CDR3 has 16 amino acids. Written as DNA, the CDR3 is TGTGCCAGCAGCATGACCGGGGTTAGCTCCTACAATGAGCAGTTCTTC. Residues: CASSMTGVSSYNEQFF.

The rearrangement links TRBV5-4 to TRBJ2-6; D gene ambiguous. V lost 0 bases to trimming and J lost 0 bases, with 7 bases between them. The CDR3 contains 16 residues. Germline loops: CDR1 SGHNT, CDR2 YYREEE (reference sequence). DNA of the CDR3: TGTGCCAGCAGCTTGGTGGTGAGCTCTGGGGCCAACGTCCTGACTTTC. It encodes CASSLVVSSGANVLTF.

This chain connects TRBV21-1 to TRBJ1-3; the D segment call TRBD1 is taken from the table without a DNA check. TRBV21-1 has pseudogene status. The CDR3 spans 17 residues. Here the CDR3 reads CASSKAATGYSGNTIYF. The CDR3 nucleotides are TGTGCCAGCAGCAAAGCAGCGACAGGGTACTCTGGAAACACCATATATTTT.

The chain uses TRBV27 and TRBJ2-7; 11 bases agree with TRBD2. CDR1 MNHEY and CDR2 SMNVEV come from the germline V gene (reference sequence). The J segment lost 6 bases and the V segment lost 2 bases, leaving 9 bases of the junction unmatched. CDR3 length equals 16 residues. CDR3 amino acids: CASSLLIAGGRPEQYF. The CDR3 nucleotides read TGTGCCAGCAGTTTACTCATAGCGGGGGGGCGTCCCGAGCAGTACTTC.

This clone was detected only once. The chain couples TRBV15 to TRBJ1-4; perhaps TRBD1 as D (5 bases). CDR3 size: 16 residues. Per germline, CDR1 LNHNV and CDR2 YYDKDF (reference sequence). V lost 0 bases and J lost 0, with 8 bases in between. CDR3 region: CATSRDRAATNEKLFF. CDR3 DNA: TGTGCCACCAGCAGAGACAGGGCCGCAACTAATGAAAAACTGTTTTTT.

The chain recombines TRBV13 with TRBJ2-7; 10 nucleotides match TRBD2. The CDR3 covers 15 residues. The trim removed 3 bases at V and 0 bases at J, leaving 2 bases unmatched. Germline V lookup: CDR1 PRHDT, CDR2 FYEKMQ (reference sequence). CDR3 sequence: CASSLSGGGSYEQYF. In DNA, the CDR3 is TGTGCCAGCAGCTTGAGCGGGGGGGGCTCCTACGAGCAGTACTTC.

The chain couples TRBV25-1 to TRBJ1-4; D is unresolved. V was shortened by 3 bases and J by 8 bases, with 7 bases between the two germline ends. Germline assignment: CDR1 MGHDK and CDR2 SYGVNS. The CDR3 is 12 amino acids. This CDR3 is CASSERAEKLFF. CDR3 sequence (DNA): TGTGCCAGCAGTGAGCGGGCCGAAAAACTGTTTTTT.

This clone was observed a single time. The V and J genes are TRBV10-3 and TRBJ2-2; 7 nucleotides line up with TRBD2. CDR3 length equals 15 residues. Trimming removed 10 bases from V and 1 base from J; junction bases left unmatched: 9. In germline, CDR1 is ENHRY, CDR2 SYGVKD. The DNA for the CDR3 is TGTGCCACTACATTTGAGCGGGAGAACACCGGGGAGCTGTTTTTT. Translated: CATTFERENTGELFF.

This rearrangement joins TRBV5-1 to TRBJ2-7; D perhaps matches TRBD2 (6 bases). Germline lookup yields CDR1 SGHRS and CDR2 YFSETQ. This CDR3 is 16 amino acids long. The V gene lost 1 base and the J gene lost 5 bases, with 19 bases spanning the gap. CDR3 nucleotide sequence: TGCGCCAGCAGCTTGACCTACAGCCGACTAGGGGACGAGCAGTACTTC. Protein product: CASSLTYSRLGDEQYF.

This clone was seen a handful of times. The same CDR3 is also encoded by other DNA sequences in this sample. This sequence joins TRBV6-5 and TRBJ1-2; 7 nucleotides agree with TRBD1. The CDR3 is made up of 14 amino acids. V shed 2 bases and J 4 bases; nucleotides not matched to a gene: 4. The V gene's germline CDR1 is MNHEY and CDR2 SVGAGI. CDR3 loop: CASSYRGGGYGYTF. As DNA, the CDR3 is TGTGCCAGCAGTTACAGAGGGGGCGGCTATGGCTACACCTTC.

This sequence joins TRBV6-1 and TRBJ1-4; 9 nucleotides line up with TRBD1. The CDR3 is made up of 14 amino acids. V shed 4 bases, J shed 8 bases, and the junction held 5 bases outside the gene matches. Germline assignment: CDR1 MNHNS and CDR2 SASEGT. The CDR3 region is CASSVQGAREKLFF. CDR3 coding DNA: TGTGCCAGCAGTGTACAGGGGGCGCGGGAAAAACTGTTTTTT.

This rearrangement joins TRBV18 to TRBJ2-2; TRBD2 matches at 14 bases. CDR3 length equals 21 residues. Germline trimming cut 0 bases from V and 3 bases from J; bases unmatched to any gene: 12. Germline CDR1 is KGHSH and CDR2 is LQKENI. The CDR3, as DNA: TGTGCCAGCTCACCACCGAATGTAGGACTAGCGGGAGGCCGTTACACCGGGGAGCTGTTTTTT. Its translation is CASSPPNVGLAGGRYTGELFF.

V is TRBV30 and J is TRBJ2-4; D unresolved. The germline CDR1 and CDR2 sequences are GTSNPN and SVGIG (reference sequence). This CDR3 region has 17 residues. V lost 2 bases and J 0 bases, leaving 17 bases between the germline ends. The DNA for the CDR3 is TGTGCCTGGAGTCCACGTTGGTTCTTCGGAGCCAAAAACATTCAGTACTTC. Its protein product is CAWSPRWFFGAKNIQYF.

The chain combines TRBV27 with TRBJ1-6, with D maybe TRBD1 (5 bases). The CDR3 is 15 amino acids. V was shortened by 2 bases and J by 7 bases, with 12 bases between the two germline ends. Germline V lookup: CDR1 MNHEY, CDR2 SMNVEV (reference sequence). CDR3 sequence (DNA): TGTGCCAGCAGTTTACTTCAGGGAAGGAATTCACCCCTCCACTTT. It specifies CASSLLQGRNSPLHF.

V and J are TRBV11-1 and TRBJ1-1; 9 nucleotides match TRBD1. The CDR3 length is 13 residues. Looked up from germline, CDR1 is SGHAT and CDR2 is FQDESV (reference sequence). J gave up 10 bases and V 2 bases, and 5 bases lay outside the gene matches. The CDR3 DNA reads as TGTGCCAGCAGCTTACGGACAGGGGATCGAGCTTTCTTT. Protein sequence: CASSLRTGDRAFF.

CDR3 protein: CASSLETVAYNEQFF. Written as DNA, the CDR3 is TGTGCCAGCAGCTTGGAGACAGTGGCCTACAATGAGCAGTTCTTC. The chain employs TRBV7-6 and TRBJ2-1; D perhaps matches TRBD1 (5 bases). CDR1 and CDR2 from the germline V gene are SGHVS and FNYEAQ. The V end was cut by 3 bases, the J end by 2 bases, with 11 bases between. This CDR3 region has 15 residues.

This clone has just one count. The chain combines TRBV5-6 with TRBJ1-1; D perhaps matches TRBD1 (5 bases). From germline, CDR1 is SGHDT and CDR2 YYEEEE. The CDR3 is 14 residues long. Trimming stripped 1 base from V and 2 bases from J, with 9 bases between. This chain's CDR3 is CASSLRGINTEAFF. CDR3 sequence (DNA): TGTGCCAGCAGCTTGCGGGGGATCAACACTGAAGCTTTCTTT. The variable domain in full, with the rest retrieved from reference TRBV5-6 and TRBJ1-1, is DAGVTQSPTHLIKTRGQQVTLRCSPKSGHDTVSWYQQALGQGPQFIFQYYEEEERQRGNFPDRFSGHQFPNYSSELNVNALLLGDSALYLCASSLRGINTEAFFGQGTRLTVV.

The chain combines TRBV7-8 with TRBJ2-2, with TRBD1 matching over 10 bases. CDR3 size: 19 residues. Germline V gene lookup returns CDR1 SGHVS and CDR2 FQNEAQ. The trim removed 5 bases at V and 3 bases at J, leaving 15 bases unmatched. CDR3 sequence: CASSTYRDRGLLDTGELFF. CDR3 nucleotide sequence: TGTGCCAGCAGCACTTACCGGGACAGGGGTCTGTTGGACACCGGGGAGCTGTTTTTT.

The chain is built from TRBV5-4 and TRBJ2-7; TRBD2 aligns across 7 bases. Germline CDR1 is SGHNT and CDR2 is YYREEE (reference sequence). Trimming removed 1 base from V and 2 bases from J; junction bases left unmatched: 6. This CDR3 region has 15 residues. The CDR3 DNA follows: TGTGCCAGCAGCTTGTCGGGGGAGGGGACCTACGAGCAGTACTTC. Translating gives CASSLSGEGTYEQYF.

CDR3 DNA sequence: TGTGCCTGGAGTGCCTCCGGGACACTCAACAATGAGCAGTTCTTC. It encodes CAWSASGTLNNEQFF. This chain joins TRBV30 and TRBJ2-1; maybe TRBD1 (6 bases). V dropped 1 base and J dropped 5 bases, with 15 bases sitting between them. CDR1 GTSNPN and CDR2 SVGIG come from the germline V gene (reference sequence). CDR3 length: 15 amino acids.

The chain combines TRBV29-1 with TRBJ1-1; 7 bases are shared with TRBD1. Germline V CDR1 and CDR2: SQVTM, ANQGSEA. Trimming at V came to 6 bases and at J to 2 bases, leaving 12 bases not matched to a gene. This CDR3 comprises 15 residues. CDR3 residues: CSVVPGTVINTEAFF. The CDR3 DNA reads as TGCAGCGTAGTACCCGGGACAGTAATTAACACTGAAGCTTTCTTT.

The gene calls are TRBV6-1 and TRBJ1-2; 7 bases align to TRBD1. The CDR3 has 13 residues. From germline, CDR1 is MNHNS and CDR2 SASEGT. The ends lost 6 bases at V and 5 bases at J; junction bases unmatched: 6. The CDR3 region has the DNA TGTGCCAGCAGCCCGACAGGGACTTATGGCTACACCTTC. Translated: CASSPTGTYGYTF.